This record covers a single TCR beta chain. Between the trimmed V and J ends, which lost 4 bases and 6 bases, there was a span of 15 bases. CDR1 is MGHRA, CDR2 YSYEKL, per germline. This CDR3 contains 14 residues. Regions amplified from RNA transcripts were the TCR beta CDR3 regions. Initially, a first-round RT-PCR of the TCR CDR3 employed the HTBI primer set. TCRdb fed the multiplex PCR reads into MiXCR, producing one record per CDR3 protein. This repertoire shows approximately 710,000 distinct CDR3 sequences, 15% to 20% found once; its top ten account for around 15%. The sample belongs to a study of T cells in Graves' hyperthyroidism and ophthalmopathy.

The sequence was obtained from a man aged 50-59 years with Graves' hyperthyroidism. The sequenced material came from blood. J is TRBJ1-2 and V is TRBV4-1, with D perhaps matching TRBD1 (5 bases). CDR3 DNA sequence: TGCGCCAGCAGCCTACTGCGGGACTCCCATGGCTACACCTTC. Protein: CASSLLRDSHGYTF.